The rows below give T cell receptor beta chains drawn from one sample of a study of control samples from healthy donors and cancer patients. Measured with immunoSEQ multiplex PCR; TCRdb has only the in-frame clones, and not every one. The profile shows 400,000 to 450,000 clones, over 75% of them singletons. Sample: PBMCs. The receptors were gathered from a middle-aged man with head and neck cancer. Each CDR3 is given with its conserved first and last residue.

TRBV28	TRBJ2-7	CASSPHGDGCEQYF
TRBV10-3	TRBJ1-3	CAISEYDTIYF
TRBV27	TRBJ2-7	CASRPFRDRGYEQYF
TRBV2	TRBJ2-7	CASRAGTLAAEQYF
TRBV6-5	TRBJ1-6	CASSRYALGSPLHF
TRBV4-1	TRBJ2-7	CASSQVASGRYEQYF
TRBV18	TRBJ2-1	CASSPPGGGRSYNEQFF
TRBV5-6	TRBJ1-4	CASSLGRGEKLFF
TRBV6-6	TRBJ1-1	CASSYSITGGRAEAFF
TRBV7-8	TRBJ2-7	CASSLNRGYEQYF
TRBV19	TRBJ2-5	CASRGDTSETQYF
TRBV11-2	TRBJ2-1	CASRVAGIKYNEQFF
TRBV11-2	TRBJ1-2	CASRQTGQHYGYTF